This TCR beta chain was identified during a study of blood T cell repertoires in COVID-19. Study details: From the United States, Italy and Spain came samples of acute and convalescent COVID-19. The analysed material was cDNA or gDNA that came from T cells, B-cell-depleted T cells, or PBMCs.

The protocol was immunoSEQ multiplex PCR, while the TCRdb copy is restricted to in-frame clones and leaves out a portion. The top ten hold approximately 1.9% of the sample, which has hundreds of thousands of clones, 82% seen once. The CDR3 has 18 amino acids. The ends lost 2 bases at V and 3 bases at J; junction bases unmatched: 15. Germline-derived CDR1 and CDR2 are SGHVT and SQSDAQ. The source material was peripheral blood. This clonotype originated in a woman older than 75 with acute or convalescent COVID-19. This rearrangement joins TRBV7-4 to TRBJ2-7; 8 nucleotides align to TRBD1. The CDR3: CASSLPIDAGQGIYEQYF. In DNA form, the CDR3 reads TGTGCCAGCAGCTTACCGATCGATGCTGGACAGGGTATCTACGAGCAGTACTTC. The full variable domain, completed using reference TRBV7-4 and TRBJ2-7, is GAGVSQSPRYKVAKRGRDVALRCDSISGHVTLYWYRQTLGQGSEVLTYSQSDAQRDKSGRPSGRFSAERPERSVSTLKIQRTEQGDSAVYLCASSLPIDAGQGIYEQYFGPGTRLTVT.